This T cell receptor (beta chain) was observed in a study of T cells after yellow fever vaccination. Study-wide background: Low-cell-number fractions were prepared with SMART-Seq v4 Ultra Low Input.

Germline values: CDR1 SGHRS, CDR2 YFSETQ. Between the trimmed V and J ends, which lost 1 base and 0 bases, there was a span of 10 bases. The length of the CDR3 is 16 residues. Broader study findings: Abundant clonotypes from the bulk population could get into FACS-sorted repertoires as contaminants.

Via MiXCR, TCRdb re-called the 5' RACE reads, giving one row per CDR3 protein. Seen here are approximately 510,000 distinct CDR3 sequences, about a fifth observed once, and the top ten hold about 17%. Regarding this clonotype: The antigen remains undetermined.

The sequencing here drew on PBMCs, taken approximately 22 days after the first yellow fever vaccination. The rearrangement uses TRBV5-1 and TRBJ2-2; TRBD2 is a possible D gene (5 bases). This receptor was taken from a man aged 18 to 29 who received the YFV17D yellow fever vaccine. The CDR3 region is CASSLLGAANTGELFF. The CDR3 nucleotides read TGCGCCAGCAGCTTGTTGGGAGCGGCGAACACCGGGGAGCTGTTTTTT.